These 10 T cell receptor beta chains originate from one sample sequenced in a study of control samples from healthy donors and cancer patients. Assay: immunoSEQ multiplex PCR; the TCRdb copy retains only in-frame clones and omits some. The profile shows about 160,000 clones, roughly 94% of them singletons. The source material was blood. Every receptor here comes from a woman in her thirties or forties in good health.

The chain employs TRBV7-9 and TRBJ1-1; TRBD1 aligns across 9 bases. Germline V CDR1 and CDR2: SEHNR, FQNEAQ (reference sequence). The CDR3 covers 14 residues. Trimming at V came to 5 bases and at J to 7 bases, leaving 8 bases not matched to a gene. The CDR3 spells CASSAGQGWDEAFF. CDR3 DNA sequence: TGTGCCAGCAGCGCGGGACAGGGATGGGATGAAGCTTTCTTT.

This clone was detected only once. The V call is TRBV5-3, the J call TRBJ1-4; 8 bases match TRBD1. TRBV5-3 is an ORF, and what it does is uncertain. The CDR3 is made up of 15 amino acids. Trimming cost V 7 bases and J 5 bases; bases outside gene matches: 10. The CDR3 sequence is CARLAYRGGNEKLFF. The CDR3 region has the DNA TGTGCCAGACTCGCCTACAGGGGGGGGAATGAAAAACTGTTTTTT.

This clone was detected once. Distinct nucleotide sequences in the sample also encode this CDR3. This rearrangement joins TRBV3-1 (or the pseudogene TRBV3-2) to TRBJ1-1; D not certain. V gave up 3 bases and J gave up 1 base, with 3 bases separating them. CDR3 length: 12 residues. The germline CDR1 and CDR2 sequences are LGHDT and YNNKEL (reference sequence). In DNA, the CDR3 is TGTGCCAGCAGCCAGACGAACACTGAAGCTTTCTTT. Encoded protein: CASSQTNTEAFF.

V and J are TRBV11-3 and TRBJ2-2; D gene uncertain. This CDR3 has 13 amino acids. Trimming cost V 0 bases and J 4 bases, with 3 bases left between them. Germline V gene lookup returns CDR1 SGHNT and CDR2 YENEEA. The CDR3 nucleotides are TGTGCCAGCAGCTTAGATTTCACCGGGGAGCTGTTTTTT. Translating gives CASSLDFTGELFF. The variable domain in full, with the rest retrieved from reference TRBV11-3 and TRBJ2-2, is EAGVVQSPRYKIIEKKQPVAFWCNPISGHNTLYWYLQNLGQGPELLIRYENEEAVDDSQLPKDRFSAERLKGVDSTLKIQPAELGDSAVYLCASSLDFTGELFFGEGSRLTVL.

The rearrangement uses TRBV27 and TRBJ1-6; D unresolved. The germline V and J ends were trimmed by 4 bases and 3 bases, with 10 bases remaining between them. CDR3 size: 15 residues. Germline-derived CDR1 and CDR2 are MNHEY and SMNVEV (reference sequence). The CDR3 region has the DNA TGTGCCAGCAGTTCCGAAGCACACTATAATTCACCCCTCCACTTT. Its translation is CASSSEAHYNSPLHF.

Only one count was recorded for this clone. The chain carries TRBV6-5 and TRBJ1-6, with 8 bases fitting TRBD1. Unmatched junction bases numbered 4, after V lost 8 bases and J lost 7 bases. CDR1 and CDR2 from the germline V gene are MNHEY and SVGAGI. The CDR3 length is 13 residues. CDR3 in amino acids: CASLRTGNSPLHF. Written as DNA, the CDR3 is TGTGCCAGCCTTCGGACAGGGAATTCACCCCTCCACTTT.

The chain is built from TRBV4-1 and TRBJ2-1; possible D gene TRBD1, 6 bases. Trimming removed 0 bases at V and 4 bases at J, with 19 bases between. The CDR3 is 18 residues long. The germline gives CDR1 MGHRA, CDR2 YSYEKL. CDR3 nucleotide sequence: TGCGCCAGCAGCCAAGAGGGGCAGGGGATGACAATTTACAATGAGCAGTTCTTC. Amino acid sequence: CASSQEGQGMTIYNEQFF.

This chain joins TRBV5-4 and TRBJ1-1; D remains unclear. Germline values: CDR1 SGHNT, CDR2 YYREEE (reference sequence). V gave up 0 bases and J gave up 0 bases, with 9 bases separating them. The CDR3 is made up of 15 amino acids. CDR3 DNA: TGTGCCAGCAGCTTGGTAGGCCAGATGAACACTGAAGCTTTCTTT. Its protein is CASSLVGQMNTEAFF.

The J gene is TRBJ1-6, the V gene TRBV7-6, with D possibly matching TRBD1 (5 bases). Trimming left V 5 bases short and J 9 bases short, with 20 bases between. The CDR3 is 16 amino acids. Germline CDR1 reads SGHVS; CDR2 reads FNYEAQ. CDR3 amino acids: CASSPSPPGSRSPLHF. Here the CDR3 DNA reads TGTGCCAGCAGCCCCTCACCTCCAGGGTCCCGTTCACCCCTCCACTTT.

The chain combines TRBV5-1 with TRBJ2-2; D possibly corresponds to TRBD1 (6 bases). This CDR3 has 15 residues. Germline V gene data show CDR1 as SGHRS and CDR2 as YFSETQ. V lost 3 bases and J 5 bases, leaving 14 bases between the germline ends. The chain's CDR3 is CASSSGTIVTGELFF. CDR3 nucleotides: TGCGCCAGCAGCTCCGGGACAATCGTTACCGGGGAGCTGTTTTTT.